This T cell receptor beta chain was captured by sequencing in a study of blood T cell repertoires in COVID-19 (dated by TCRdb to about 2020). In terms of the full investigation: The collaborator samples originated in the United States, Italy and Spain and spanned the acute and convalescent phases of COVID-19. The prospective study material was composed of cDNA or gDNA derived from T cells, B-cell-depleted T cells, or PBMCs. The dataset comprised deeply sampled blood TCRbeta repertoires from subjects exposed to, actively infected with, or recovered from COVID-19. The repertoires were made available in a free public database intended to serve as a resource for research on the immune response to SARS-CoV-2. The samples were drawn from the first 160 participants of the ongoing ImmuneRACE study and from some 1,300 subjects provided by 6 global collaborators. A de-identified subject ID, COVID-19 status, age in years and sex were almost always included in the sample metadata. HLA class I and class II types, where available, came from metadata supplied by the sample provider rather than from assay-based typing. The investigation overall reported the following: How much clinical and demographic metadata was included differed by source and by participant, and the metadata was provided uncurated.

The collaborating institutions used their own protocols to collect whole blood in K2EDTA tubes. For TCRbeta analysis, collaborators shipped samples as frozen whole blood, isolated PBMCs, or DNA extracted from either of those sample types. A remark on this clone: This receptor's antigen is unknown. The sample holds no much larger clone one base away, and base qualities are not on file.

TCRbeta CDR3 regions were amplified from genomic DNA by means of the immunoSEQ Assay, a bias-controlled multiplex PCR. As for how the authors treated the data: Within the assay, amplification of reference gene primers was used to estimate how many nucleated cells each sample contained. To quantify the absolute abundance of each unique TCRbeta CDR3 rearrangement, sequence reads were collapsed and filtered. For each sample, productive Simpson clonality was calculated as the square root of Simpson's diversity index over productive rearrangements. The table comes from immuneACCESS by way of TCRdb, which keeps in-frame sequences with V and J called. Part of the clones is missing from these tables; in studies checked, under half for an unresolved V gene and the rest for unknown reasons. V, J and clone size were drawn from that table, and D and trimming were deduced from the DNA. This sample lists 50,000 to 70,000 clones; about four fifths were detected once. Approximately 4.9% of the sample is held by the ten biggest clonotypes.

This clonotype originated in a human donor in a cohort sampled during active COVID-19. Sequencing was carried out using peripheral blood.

For the CDR3, the sequence is CASSIVTGSKPQHF. The DNA sequence is given as TGTGCCAGTAGTATAGTGACAGGGAGCAAGCCCCAGCATTTT. The chain employs TRBV19 and TRBJ1-5, with 7 bases in between that match TRBD1. The junction shows trimming of 1 base on V and 8 bases on J, and the gene matches do not reach 5 bases of it. Spanning cysteine to phenylalanine, the CDR3 consists of 14 amino acids. Only the CDR3 DNA is retained, 42 bases long and in frame from the first base. The germline V gene (reference sequence) provides CDR1 LNHDA and CDR2 SQIVND.